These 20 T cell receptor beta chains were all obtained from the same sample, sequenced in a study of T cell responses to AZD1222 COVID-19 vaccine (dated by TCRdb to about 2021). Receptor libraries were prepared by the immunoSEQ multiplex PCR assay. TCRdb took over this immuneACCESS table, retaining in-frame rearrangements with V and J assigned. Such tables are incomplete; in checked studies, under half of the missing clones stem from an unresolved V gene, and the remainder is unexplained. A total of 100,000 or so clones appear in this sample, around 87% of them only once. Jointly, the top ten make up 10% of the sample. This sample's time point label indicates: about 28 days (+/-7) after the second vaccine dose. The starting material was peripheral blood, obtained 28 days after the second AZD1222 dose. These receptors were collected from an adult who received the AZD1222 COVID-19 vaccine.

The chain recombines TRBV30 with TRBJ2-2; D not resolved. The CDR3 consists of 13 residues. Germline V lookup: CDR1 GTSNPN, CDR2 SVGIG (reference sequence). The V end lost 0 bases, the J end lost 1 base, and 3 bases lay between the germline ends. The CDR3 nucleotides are TGTGCCTGGAGTGTACAGAACACCGGGGAGCTGTTTTTT. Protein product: CAWSVQNTGELFF.

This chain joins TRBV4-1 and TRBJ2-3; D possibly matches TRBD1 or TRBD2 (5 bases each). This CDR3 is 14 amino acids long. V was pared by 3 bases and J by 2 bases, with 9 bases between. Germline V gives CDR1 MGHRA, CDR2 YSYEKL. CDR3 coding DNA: TGCGCCAGCAGCCAGGGGGACGCCACAGATACGCAGTATTTT. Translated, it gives CASSQGDATDTQYF.

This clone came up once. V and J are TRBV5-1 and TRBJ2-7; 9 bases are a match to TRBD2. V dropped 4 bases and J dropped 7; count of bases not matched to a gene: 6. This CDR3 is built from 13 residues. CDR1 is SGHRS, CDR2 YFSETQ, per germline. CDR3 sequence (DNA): TGCGCCAGCAGCGAGACAAGCGGGGGGGAGCAGTACTTC. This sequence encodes CASSETSGGEQYF.

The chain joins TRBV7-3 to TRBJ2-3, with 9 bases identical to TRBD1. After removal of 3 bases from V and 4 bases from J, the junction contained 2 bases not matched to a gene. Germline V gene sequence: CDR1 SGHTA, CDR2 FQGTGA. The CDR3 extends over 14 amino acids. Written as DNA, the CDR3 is TGTGCCAGCAGCTTGGACAGGGGCGCAGATACGCAGTATTTT. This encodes CASSLDRGADTQYF.

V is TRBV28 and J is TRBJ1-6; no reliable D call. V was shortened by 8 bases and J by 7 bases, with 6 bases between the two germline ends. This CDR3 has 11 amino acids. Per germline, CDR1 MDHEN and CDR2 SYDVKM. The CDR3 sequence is CASRGNSPLHF. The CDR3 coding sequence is TGTGCCAGCCGAGGGAATTCACCCCTCCACTTT. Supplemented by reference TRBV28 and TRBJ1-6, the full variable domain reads DVKVTQSSRYLVKRTGEKVFLECVQDMDHENMFWYRQDPGLGLRLIYFSYDVKMKEKGDIPEGYSVSREKKERFSLILESASTNQTSMYLCASRGNSPLHFGNGTRLTVT.

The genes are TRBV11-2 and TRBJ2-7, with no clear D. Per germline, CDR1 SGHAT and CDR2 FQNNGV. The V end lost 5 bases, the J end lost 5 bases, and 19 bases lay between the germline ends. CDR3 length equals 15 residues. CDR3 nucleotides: TGTGCCAGCAGCCAAGGGCGGTTGGAAGGTGACGAGCAGTACTTC. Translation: CASSQGRLEGDEQYF.

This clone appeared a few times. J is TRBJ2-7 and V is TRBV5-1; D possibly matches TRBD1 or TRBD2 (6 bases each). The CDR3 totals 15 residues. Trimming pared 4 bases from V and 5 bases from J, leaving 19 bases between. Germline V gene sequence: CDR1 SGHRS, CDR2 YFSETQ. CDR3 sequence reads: CASSTALGGIDEQYF. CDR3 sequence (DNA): TGCGCCAGCAGCACCGCTTTGGGGGGCATCGACGAGCAGTACTTC. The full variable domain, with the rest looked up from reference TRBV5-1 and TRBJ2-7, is KAGVTQTPRYLIKTRGQQVTLSCSPISGHRSVSWYQQTPGQGLQFLFEYFSETQRNKGNFPGRFSGRQFSNSRSEMNVSTLELGDSALYLCASSTALGGIDEQYFGPGTRLTVT.

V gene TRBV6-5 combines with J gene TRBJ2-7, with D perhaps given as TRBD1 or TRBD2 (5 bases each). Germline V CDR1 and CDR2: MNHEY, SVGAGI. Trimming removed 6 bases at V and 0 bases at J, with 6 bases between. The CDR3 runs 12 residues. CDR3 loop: CASRGDSYEQYF. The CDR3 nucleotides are TGTGCCAGCAGGGGGGACTCCTACGAGCAGTACTTC.

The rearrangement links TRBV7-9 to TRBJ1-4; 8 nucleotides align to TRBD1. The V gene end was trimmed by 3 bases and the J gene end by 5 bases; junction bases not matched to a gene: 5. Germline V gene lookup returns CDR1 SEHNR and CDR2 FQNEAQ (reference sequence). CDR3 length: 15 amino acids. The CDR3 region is CASSFTQGGNEKLFF. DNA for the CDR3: TGTGCCAGCAGCTTCACACAGGGGGGAAATGAAAAACTGTTTTTT.

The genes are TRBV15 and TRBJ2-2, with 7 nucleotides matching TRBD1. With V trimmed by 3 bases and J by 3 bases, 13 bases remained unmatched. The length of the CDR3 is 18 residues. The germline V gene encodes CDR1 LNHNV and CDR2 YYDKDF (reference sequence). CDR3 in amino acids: CATSRLDRVEADTGELFF. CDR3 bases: TGTGCCACCAGCAGGCTAGACAGGGTGGAGGCGGACACCGGGGAGCTGTTTTTT.

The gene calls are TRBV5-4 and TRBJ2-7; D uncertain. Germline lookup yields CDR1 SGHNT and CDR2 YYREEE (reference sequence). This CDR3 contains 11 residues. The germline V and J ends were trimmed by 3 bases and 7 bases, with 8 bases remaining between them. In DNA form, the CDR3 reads TGTGCCAGCAGCTCTTCGACGGAGCAGTACTTC. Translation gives CASSSSTEQYF.

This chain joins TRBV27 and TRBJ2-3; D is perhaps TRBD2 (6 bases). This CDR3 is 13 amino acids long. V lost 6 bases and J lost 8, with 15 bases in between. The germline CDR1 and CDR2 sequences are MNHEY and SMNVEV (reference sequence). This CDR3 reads CASSPGLFVTQYF. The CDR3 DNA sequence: TGTGCCAGCAGCCCGGGACTTTTTGTTACGCAGTATTTT.

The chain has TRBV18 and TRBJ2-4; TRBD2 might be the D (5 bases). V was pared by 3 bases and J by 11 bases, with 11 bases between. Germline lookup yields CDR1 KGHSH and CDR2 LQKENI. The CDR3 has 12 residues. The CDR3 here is CASSPYSEFQYF. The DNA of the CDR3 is TGTGCCAGCTCACCCTATAGCGAATTTCAGTACTTC.

The CDR3 DNA sequence: TGTGCCAGCAGTTTTGGGACAGCCTACGAGCAGTACTTC. Its translation is CASSFGTAYEQYF. V gene TRBV6-2 or TRBV6-3 combines with J gene TRBJ2-7, with 7 nucleotides matching TRBD1. Unmatched junction bases numbered 2, after V lost 4 bases and J lost 2 bases. The CDR3 runs 13 residues. From germline, CDR1 is MNHEY and CDR2 SVGEGT.

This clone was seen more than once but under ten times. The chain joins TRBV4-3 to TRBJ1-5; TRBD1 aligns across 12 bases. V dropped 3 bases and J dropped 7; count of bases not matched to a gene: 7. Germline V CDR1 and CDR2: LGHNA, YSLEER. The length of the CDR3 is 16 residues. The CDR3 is CASSQGTGGAWQPQHF. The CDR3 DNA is TGCGCCAGCAGCCAGGGGACAGGGGGCGCCTGGCAGCCCCAGCATTTT.

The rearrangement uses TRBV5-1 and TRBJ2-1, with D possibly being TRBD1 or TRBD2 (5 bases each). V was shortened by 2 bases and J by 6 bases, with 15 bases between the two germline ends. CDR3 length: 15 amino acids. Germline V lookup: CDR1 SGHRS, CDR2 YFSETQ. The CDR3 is CASSLDAARGNEQFF. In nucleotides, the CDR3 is TGCGCCAGCAGCTTAGACGCAGCGAGGGGCAATGAGCAGTTCTTC.

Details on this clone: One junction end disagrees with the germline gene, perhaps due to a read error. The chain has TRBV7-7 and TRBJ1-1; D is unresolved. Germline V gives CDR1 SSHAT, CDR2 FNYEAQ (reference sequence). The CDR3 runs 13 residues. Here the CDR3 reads CASSLQPNTEAFF. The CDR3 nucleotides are TGTGCTAGCAGCCTGCAACCGAACACTGAAGCTTTCTTT.

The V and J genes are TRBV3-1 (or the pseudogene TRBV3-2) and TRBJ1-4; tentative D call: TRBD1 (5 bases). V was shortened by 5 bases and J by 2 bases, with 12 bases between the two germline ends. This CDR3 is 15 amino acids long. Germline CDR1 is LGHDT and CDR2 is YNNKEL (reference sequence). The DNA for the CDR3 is TGTGCCAGCAGCACCCGGGGACTTACTAATGAAAAACTGTTTTTT. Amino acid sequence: CASSTRGLTNEKLFF.

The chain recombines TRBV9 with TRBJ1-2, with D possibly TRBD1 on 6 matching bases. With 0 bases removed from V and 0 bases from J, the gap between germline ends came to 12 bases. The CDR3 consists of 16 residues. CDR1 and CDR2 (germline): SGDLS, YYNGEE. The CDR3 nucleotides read TGTGCCAGCAGCGTAGAGCCGGACAGCACTAACTATGGCTACACCTTC. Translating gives CASSVEPDSTNYGYTF.

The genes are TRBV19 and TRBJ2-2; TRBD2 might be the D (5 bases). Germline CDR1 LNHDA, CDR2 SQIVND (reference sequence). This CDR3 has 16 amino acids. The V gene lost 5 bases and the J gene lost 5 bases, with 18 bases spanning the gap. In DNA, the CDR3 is TGTGCCAGTAGTTTCCACCCCGGGGTTAATACCGGGGAGCTGTTTTTT. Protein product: CASSFHPGVNTGELFF.